A single sample is the source of the 15 T cell receptor beta chains below, sequenced in a study of tumor and adjacent non-tumor tissue in lung cancer. RNA was extracted from bulk tissue without any cell sorting. The normal lung tissue was taken more than 3 cm from the tumor edge. The library came from three nested PCR rounds adapted from ARM-PCR protocols. TCRdb analysed the multiplex PCR reads with MiXCR anew, one entry per CDR3 protein. Of 60,000 to 100,000 distinct CDR3 sequences in the sample, over 65% were seen once. Sequenced input: distant non-tumor lung tissue. The receptors originated from a man between 65 and 85 years old with non-small cell lung cancer.

About this clonotype: This may arise from a read error, as a much more abundant clone is one base away. CDR3 in amino acids: CASSPVLGNEQFF. Here the CDR3 DNA reads TGTGCCAGCAGCCCGGTACTAGGGAATGAGCAGTTCTTC. The V call is TRBV14, the J call TRBJ2-1; D is possibly TRBD2 (5 bases). Trimming removed 4 bases from V and 7 bases from J, with 11 bases in between. Germline V lookup: CDR1 SGHDN, CDR2 FVKESK. The length of the CDR3 is 13 residues. Supplemented by reference TRBV14 and TRBJ2-1, the full variable domain reads EAGVTQFPSHSVIEKGQTVTLRCDPISGHDNLYWYRRVMGKEIKFLLHFVKESKQDESGMPNNRFLAERTGGTYSTLKVQPAELEDSGVYFCASSPVLGNEQFFGPGTRLTVL.

Remarks on this clonotype: The junction does not match germline at one end; this may be a read error. The rearrangement joins TRBV20-1 to TRBJ2-7, with unresolved D. This CDR3 spans 13 amino acids. The germline gives CDR1 DFQATT, CDR2 SNEGSKA (reference sequence). DNA of the CDR3: TGCAGTGCTCTGGAAGATTACTCCTACGAGAAGTACTTC. This encodes CSALEDYSYEKYF.

This clonotype was counted once. Without the conserved terminal phenylalanine or tryptophan, this CDR3 likely stems from a read error. The chain has TRBV30 and TRBJ1-1, with a possible D match to TRBD1 (6 bases). CDR1 and CDR2 (germline): GTSNPN, SVGIG (reference sequence). The CDR3 covers 11 residues. The CDR3 region has the DNA TGTGTCTGGAGGGGGACGAGTGAAGCTTTCCTT. Translating gives CVWRGTSEAFL.

This clonotype was observed once. CDR3 amino acids: CACTTRTGPYEQYF. In DNA, the CDR3 is TGTGCCTGCACAACCCGGACAGGCCCTTACGAGCAGTACTTC. V gene TRBV10-3 combines with J gene TRBJ2-7; 7 nucleotides line up with TRBD1. Unmatched junction bases numbered 14, after V lost 11 bases and J lost 4 bases. There are 14 residues in the CDR3. Germline V lookup: CDR1 ENHRY, CDR2 SYGVKD.

As to this clonotype: Relative to the germline gene, one junction end is altered; a read error may explain this. V is TRBV4-3 and J is TRBJ1-1; D not certain. The CDR3 contains 12 residues. In germline, CDR1 is LGHNA, CDR2 YSLEER. The DNA for the CDR3 is TGCGCCGGCAGCCAAGGAAACACTGAAGCCTTCTTT. This codes for CAGSQGNTEAFF.

The chain is built from TRBV20-1 and TRBJ2-1; D unclear. The CDR3 spans 13 residues. V dropped 3 bases and J dropped 9 bases, with 15 bases sitting between them. Germline V gene lookup returns CDR1 DFQATT and CDR2 SNEGSKA (reference sequence). Written as DNA, the CDR3 is TGCAGTGCTAGTTCCCGATCTTGGAGTGAGCAGTTCTTC. It specifies CSASSRSWSEQFF.

Turning to this clonotype: This likely comes from a read error, as the CDR3 has no conserved phenylalanine or tryptophan at its end. This rearrangement joins TRBV5-1 to TRBJ1-5; D is ambiguous. From germline, CDR1 is SGHRS and CDR2 YFSETQ. CDR3 size: 13 residues. Between the trimmed V and J ends, which lost 0 bases and 11 bases, there was a span of 12 bases. The CDR3 loop reads CASSLEGNEAQHL. In DNA, the CDR3 is TGCGCCAGCAGCTTGGAAGGGAATGAAGCCCAGCATTTG.

The V gene is TRBV29-1, the J gene TRBJ2-1, with D possibly being TRBD2 (5 bases). CDR3 length equals 15 residues. The germline gives CDR1 SQVTM, CDR2 ANQGSEA. DNA of the CDR3: TGCATCCTTGGGTGGAGGCGAAACTCCTACAATGAGCAGTTCTTC. As protein: CILGWRRNSYNEQFF.

Worth noting for this clonotype: One junction end disagrees with the germline gene, perhaps due to a read error. This rearrangement joins TRBV11-1 to TRBJ1-2; D unresolved. This CDR3 is 12 amino acids long. From germline, CDR1 is SGHAT and CDR2 FQDESV (reference sequence). This CDR3 reads CDSSLYRYVYTF. In DNA form, the CDR3 reads TGTGACAGCAGCTTATACAGATATGTATACACCTTT.

With regard to this clonotype: This may come from a read error, since a much larger clone is one base off. The rearrangement links TRBV12-3 or TRBV12-4 to TRBJ1-1; 10 positions match TRBD1. The CDR3 is made up of 17 amino acids. CDR3 loop: CASSSRQGAGSGTEALF. CDR3 nucleotide sequence: TGTGCCAGCAGTTCCCGACAGGGGGCGGGTTCGGGCACTGAAGCTCTCTTT.

Note on this clonotype: One junction end does not reproduce the germline sequence, and a read error may be involved. The genes are TRBV4-3 and TRBJ2-6; 7 bases are a match to TRBD1. The length of the CDR3 is 16 residues. CDR1 is LGHNA and CDR2 is YSLEER in the germline V gene. The CDR3 DNA follows: TGCGCCAGCAGCCCCTCACAGGGGTCTGTGGCCAACGTCATGGCTTTC. It specifies CASSPSQGSVANVMAF.

Points on this clonotype: At one end, the junction sequence differs from germline, possibly due to a read error. The gene calls are TRBV6-5 and TRBJ1-1; a possible D gene is TRBD1 (5 bases). The CDR3 length is 15 residues. Per germline, CDR1 MNHEY and CDR2 SVGAGI. CDR3 region: CASCYSPRGNTEALF. DNA of the CDR3: TGTGCCAGCTGTTATTCGCCCCGGGGGAACACTGAAGCTTTATTT.

A remark on this clonotype: With a much larger clone just one base away, this may be a read error. The gene calls are TRBV25-1 and TRBJ1-2; 9 bases are a match to TRBD1. The CDR3 is 14 residues long. The V segment lost 7 bases and the J segment 8 bases; nucleotides outside the gene matches: 11. Germline V gene lookup returns CDR1 MGHDK and CDR2 SYGVNS. CDR3 sequence reads: CASTDSGQGKGYTF. CDR3 in DNA: TGTGCCAGCACTGATTCTGGACAGGGGAAGGGCTACACCTTC.

Of note for this clonotype: An end of the junction differs from the germline gene, which may be a read error. This chain uses TRBV29-1 with TRBJ1-2; a possible D gene is TRBD1 (5 bases). CDR1 is SQVTM, CDR2 ANQGSEA, per germline. This CDR3 has 15 residues. DNA of the CDR3: TGCAGTGTTGAAGGAGGTGACAGCATTAACTATGGATACACCTTC. This sequence encodes CSVEGGDSINYGYTF.

Concerning this clonotype: Relative to the germline gene, one junction end is altered; a read error may explain this. This chain links TRBV6-2 or TRBV6-3 with TRBJ2-2; D tentatively fits TRBD1 or TRBD2 (5 bases each). The CDR3 is 14 amino acids. Germline lookup yields CDR1 MNHEY and CDR2 SVGEGT. In DNA form, the CDR3 reads TGCGCCAGCAGTCAAACTAGGGGCACCGGGAAGCTGTTTTTT. Translated, it gives CASSQTRGTGKLFF.